This TCR beta chain was captured in a study of graft-versus-host responses after intestinal transplantation. Study findings and constraints: Recipient bone marrow held GvH clones, some seen earlier in ileum or blood. Peak levels of circulating GvH clones tracked with early post-transplant HvG declines.

Sequencing was performed with immunoSEQ multiplex PCR; in TCRdb, only in-frame clones are kept and a portion is missing. The sample lists roughly 100,000 clones; approximately 94% were seen once. There are a few counts of this clone. The antigen is unknown. Germline and junction disagree at one end, which may indicate a read error. The receptor comes from a human donor who received an intestinal transplant. The sequencing used unstimulated CD8+ T cells sorted from spleen or lymph node cells, collected before intestinal transplant.

CDR3 amino acids: CASSPPGQSHF. The CDR3 DNA reads as TGTGCCAGCAGCCCGCCGGGACAGAGCCACTTC. V is TRBV7-9 and J is TRBJ1-2; 7 nucleotides align to TRBD1. The CDR3 extends over 11 amino acids. Germline V gene sequence: CDR1 SEHNR, CDR2 FQNEAQ (reference sequence).